This T cell receptor beta chain was captured by sequencing in a study of T cells in Graves' hyperthyroidism and ophthalmopathy (dated by TCRdb to about 2019). As for the study more broadly: Peripheral blood samples were taken at the time of initial diagnosis, prior to any treatment. To identify TCR V-J signatures that set the groups apart, the researchers used a discovery cohort of 95 to 100 patients, made up of roughly 40 with Graves' ophthalmopathy and 57 with stable Graves' hyperthyroidism. Whether ophthalmopathy could be predicted prospectively was tested in an independent validation cohort made up of approximately 19 hyperthyroidism patients plus 17 patients who later progressed to ophthalmopathy. The 75 to 100 discovery patients were divided at random into training and test sets in a 7:3 ratio. Thyroid tissue and blood T-cell repertoires from about six Graves' hyperthyroidism patients were also compared in the study. Following sampling, methimazole starting at 30 mg daily was given to hyperthyroidism patients, and high-dose intravenous methylprednisolone was given to ophthalmopathy patients. The paper describes TCR Vbeta CDR3 sequencing of around 140 peripheral blood samples, made up of 40 to 45 ophthalmopathy patients, roughly 80 hyperthyroidism patients and some 17 progressor patients. Overall results and qualifications from the work: Most expanded thyroid clonotypes (frequency above 0.001) were also detected in blood, suggesting blood repertoires may reflect thyroid immune responses. In validation, progression to ophthalmopathy was predicted by the model with roughly 71% sensitivity and roughly 72% specificity, a median of approximately 6.5 months before onset. Sample size was not statistically predetermined, and investigators were not blinded to group allocation. Ophthalmopathy was separated from stable hyperthyroidism by a 13 V-J signature model, with around 90% sensitivity and about 81% specificity obtained in cross-validation and 80%/75% obtained in testing.

Its CDR3 holds 16 amino acids, cysteine through phenylalanine. The retained sequence is limited to the CDR3, 48 bases, with the frame set at the first base. Clipping removes 8 bases from V and 5 bases from J, with 13 as the unmatched junction base count. According to the germline V gene, CDR1 reads MDHEN and CDR2 reads SYDVKM. Ophthalmopathy patients had moderately to severely active disease, Clinical Activity Score of at least 3, NOSPECS grade of at least 4, and duration under 3 months. Any patient with an uncontrolled infection, another autoimmune disease, pregnancy or lactation was excluded. Diagnoses were established on the basis of clinical symptoms, serum thyroxine and TRAb, thyroid ultrasound, and orbital computed tomography. PBMCs were separated from roughly 10 ml of fresh peripheral blood using Ficoll-Paque density gradient centrifugation. Total RNA was extracted using Trizol reagent, and RNA quality was assessed on an Agilent 2100 Bioanalyzer.

The TCR beta CDR3 regions were amplified from the RNA transcripts. The first round of RT-PCR for the TCR CDR3 was performed with the HTBI primer set and the Qiagen OneStep RT-PCR kit. Libraries were constructed in a second round of multiplex PCR, after which size selection and purification were performed. Sequencing of the libraries was done on an Illumina HiSeq2000 using paired-end 100 bp reads. As for the original processing: Raw data were processed with SOAPnuke, discarding reads with adapters, uncalled bases, mean Phred below 15, or no exact constant-primer or identifier match. High-quality paired reads were merged with COPE v1.2.5, and unique nucleotide sequences were defined as clonotypes. MiTCR v1.1 was used to align clonotypes to the IMGT TRBV, TRBD and TRBJ reference segments. The analysis included only V-J combinations with a frequency above 0.0001, which together covered roughly 99% of the repertoires. The TCS score was defined as the ratio of F50 (clonal expansion) to E x V (chaos), calculated using BLOSUM62-based TCRdist between CDR3 peptides within each V-J. Welch's t-statistics and random forest reduced around 550 V-J features to roughly 13, which were used in a naive Bayes classifier (R e1071). TCRdb's own reprocessing of the public reads used fastp at Q25 and MiXCR and kept productive beta chains. For every CDR3 protein sequence, its rows merge into one entry that carries the most common genes and DNA. Here the V and J calls rest on TCRdb's processing, not on the authors' analysis. The sample table shows over 400,000 distinct CDR3 sequences, and 22% are seen once. The ten most abundant clones make up 45% to 50% of the sample.

This clonotype was recorded at least ten times. Its recognized antigen is unknown. No qualities accompany the bases; no much larger clone lies one base away. The chain is made from TRBV28 and TRBJ2-5, with 11 bases matching TRBD2. Input material: blood. The sequence was obtained from a woman aged 70-85 years with Graves' ophthalmopathy. The CDR3 reads as follows: CASSSDSGRAFETQYF. Here is the DNA: TGTGCCAGCTCGTCCGATAGCGGGAGGGCCTTTGAGACCCAGTACTTC.